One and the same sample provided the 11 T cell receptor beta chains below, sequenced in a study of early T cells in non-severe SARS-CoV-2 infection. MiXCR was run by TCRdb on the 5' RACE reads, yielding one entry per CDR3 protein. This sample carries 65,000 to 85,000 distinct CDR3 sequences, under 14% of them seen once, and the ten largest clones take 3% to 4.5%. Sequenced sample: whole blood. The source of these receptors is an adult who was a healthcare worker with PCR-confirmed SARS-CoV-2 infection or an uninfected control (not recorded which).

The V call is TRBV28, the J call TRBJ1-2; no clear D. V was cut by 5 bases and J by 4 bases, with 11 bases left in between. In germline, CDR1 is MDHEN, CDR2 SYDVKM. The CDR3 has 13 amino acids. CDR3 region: CASSQDGFYGYTF. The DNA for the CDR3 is TGTGCCAGCAGTCAAGACGGATTCTATGGCTACACCTTC.

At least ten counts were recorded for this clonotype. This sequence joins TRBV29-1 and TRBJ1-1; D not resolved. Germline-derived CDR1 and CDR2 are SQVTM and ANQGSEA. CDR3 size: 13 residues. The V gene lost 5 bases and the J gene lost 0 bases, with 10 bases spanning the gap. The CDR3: CSVTRPMNTEAFF. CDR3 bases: TGCAGCGTTACGCGCCCCATGAACACTGAAGCTTTCTTT. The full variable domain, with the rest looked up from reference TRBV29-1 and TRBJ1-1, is SAVISQKPSRDICQRGTSLTIQCQVDSQVTMMFWYRQQPGQSLTLIATANQGSEATYESGFVIDKFPISRPNLTFSTLTVSNMSPEDSSIYLCSVTRPMNTEAFFGQGTRLTVV.

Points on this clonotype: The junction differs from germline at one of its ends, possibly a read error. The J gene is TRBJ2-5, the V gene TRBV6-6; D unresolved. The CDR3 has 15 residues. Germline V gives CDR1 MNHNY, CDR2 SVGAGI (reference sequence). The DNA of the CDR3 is TGTGTCAGCAGTTACTCGAGTCCAGGCCAAGAGACCCAGTACTTC. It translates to CVSSYSSPGQETQYF.

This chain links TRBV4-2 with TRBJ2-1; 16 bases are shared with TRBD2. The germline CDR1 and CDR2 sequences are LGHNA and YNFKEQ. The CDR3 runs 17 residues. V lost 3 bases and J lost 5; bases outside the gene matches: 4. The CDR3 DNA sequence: TGTGCCAGCAGCCAGGGACTAGCGGGAGGGAAAGACAATGAGCAGTTCTTC. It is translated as CASSQGLAGGKDNEQFF.

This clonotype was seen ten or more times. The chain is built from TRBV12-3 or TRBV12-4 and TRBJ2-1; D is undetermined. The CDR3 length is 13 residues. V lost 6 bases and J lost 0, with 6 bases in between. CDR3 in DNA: TGTGCCAGCAGAGATACCTCCTACAATGAGCAGTTCTTC. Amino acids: CASRDTSYNEQFF.

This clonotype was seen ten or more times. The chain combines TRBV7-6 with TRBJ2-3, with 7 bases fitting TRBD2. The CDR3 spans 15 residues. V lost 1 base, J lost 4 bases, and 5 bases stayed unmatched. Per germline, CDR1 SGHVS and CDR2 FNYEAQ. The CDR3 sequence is CASSLVAGVSDTQYF. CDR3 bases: TGTGCCAGCAGCTTAGTTGCGGGAGTGTCAGATACGCAGTATTTT.

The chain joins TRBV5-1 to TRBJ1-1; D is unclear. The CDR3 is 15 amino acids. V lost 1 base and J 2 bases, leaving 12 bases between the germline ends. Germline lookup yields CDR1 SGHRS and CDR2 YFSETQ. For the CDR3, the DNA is TGCGCCAGCAGCTTGATTGGCCAGTACAACACTGAAGCTTTCTTT. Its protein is CASSLIGQYNTEAFF.

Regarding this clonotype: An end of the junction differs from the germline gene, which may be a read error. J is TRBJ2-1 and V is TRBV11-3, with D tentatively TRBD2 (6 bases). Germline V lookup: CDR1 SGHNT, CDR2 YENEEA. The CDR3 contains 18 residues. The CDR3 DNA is TGTGCCAGCAGCTTCCCCCGGGACTTGTCCGCCTCCTACAATGAGCTGTTCTTC. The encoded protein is CASSFPRDLSASYNELFF.

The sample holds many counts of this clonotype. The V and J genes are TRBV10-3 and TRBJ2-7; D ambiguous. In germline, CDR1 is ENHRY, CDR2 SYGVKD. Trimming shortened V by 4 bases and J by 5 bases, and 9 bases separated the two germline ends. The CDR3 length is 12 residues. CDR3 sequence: CAISANSHEQYF. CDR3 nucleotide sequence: TGTGCCATCAGTGCAAATTCCCACGAGCAGTACTTC.

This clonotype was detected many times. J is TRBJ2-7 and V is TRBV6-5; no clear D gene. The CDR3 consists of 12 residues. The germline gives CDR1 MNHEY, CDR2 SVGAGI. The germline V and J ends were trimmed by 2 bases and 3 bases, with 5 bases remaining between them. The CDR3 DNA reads TGTGCCAGCAGTTACCGAGGCTACGAGCAGTACTTC. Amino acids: CASSYRGYEQYF.

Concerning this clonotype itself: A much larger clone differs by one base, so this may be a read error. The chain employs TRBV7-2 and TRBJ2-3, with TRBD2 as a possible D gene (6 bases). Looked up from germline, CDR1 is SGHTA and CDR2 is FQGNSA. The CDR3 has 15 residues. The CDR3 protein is CASSRSGTLGDMQYF. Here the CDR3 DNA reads TGTGCCAGCAGCCGCTCCGGGACTCTGGGAGATATGCAGTATTTT.